A single sample is the source of the 17 T cell receptor beta chains below, sequenced in a study of cytomegalovirus exposure and HLA in healthy donors. Amplification used 60 Vbeta primers and 13 Jbeta primers. The repertoire was sequenced with immunoSEQ multiplex PCR; TCRdb's copy has only in-frame clones and lacks some. The top ten hold around 2.3% of the sample, which has about 98,000 clones, about two thirds seen once. Sequenced material: PBMCs. The receptors here all came from a man aged 50-60 years in good health and CMV-seronegative.

This sequence joins TRBV28 and TRBJ2-2; 8 bases are a match to TRBD2. CDR3 length equals 17 residues. The J segment lost 8 bases and the V segment lost 7 bases, leaving 18 bases of the junction unmatched. Germline assignment: CDR1 MDHEN and CDR2 SYDVKM. The CDR3 region is CASTPSFLAGPLGELFF. In nucleotides, the CDR3 is TGTGCCAGCACCCCATCTTTTTTAGCGGGACCTCTTGGGGAGCTGTTTTTT.

The chain employs TRBV5-4 and TRBJ2-3; 7 nucleotides align to TRBD2. This CDR3 has 17 amino acids. V shed 5 bases and J 6 bases; nucleotides not matched to a gene: 18. The germline CDR1 and CDR2 sequences are SGHNT and YYREEE (reference sequence). The CDR3, as DNA: TGTGCCAGCAGGGAGGTCAGCGGGGAGGCTCGCCCGGATACGCAGTATTTT. Encoded protein: CASREVSGEARPDTQYF.

The rearrangement links TRBV9 to TRBJ2-6, with 11 bases lining up with TRBD1. This CDR3 comprises 18 residues. Trimming removed 4 bases from V and 1 base from J; junction bases left unmatched: 7. Germline values: CDR1 SGDLS, CDR2 YYNGEE. In nucleotides, the CDR3 is TGTGCCAGCAGCTACAGGACAGGGGGCGCTTCTGGGGCCAACGTCCTGACTTTC. Translating it yields CASSYRTGGASGANVLTF. The variable domain in full, with the rest retrieved from reference TRBV9 and TRBJ2-6, is DSGVTQTPKHLITATGQRVTLRCSPRSGDLSVYWYQQSLDQGLQFLIQYYNGEERAKGNILERFSAQQFPDLHSELNLSSLELGDSALYFCASSYRTGGASGANVLTFGAGSRLTVL.

This clone was seen a few times. This sequence joins TRBV7-8 and TRBJ2-5; possible D gene TRBD2, 6 bases. The V gene's germline CDR1 is SGHVS and CDR2 FQNEAQ. CDR3 size: 15 residues. V gave up 7 bases and J gave up 5 bases, with 20 bases separating them. CDR3 in amino acids: CASIPEQVREETQYF. In nucleotides, the CDR3 is TGTGCCAGCATCCCCGAACAAGTCCGGGAGGAGACCCAGTACTTC.

This clone has just a few counts. The rearrangement links TRBV28 to TRBJ1-1; a possible D gene is TRBD1 (5 bases). V was shortened by 1 base and J by 6 bases, with 12 bases between the two germline ends. There are 14 residues in the CDR3. CDR1 and CDR2 (germline): MDHEN, SYDVKM. The CDR3 coding sequence is TGTGCCAGCAGTTTATCTGGGGGGTTCGCTGAAGCTTTCTTT. Translating gives CASSLSGGFAEAFF.

The genes are TRBV27 and TRBJ1-1; D gene uncertain. This CDR3 comprises 14 residues. Germline-derived CDR1 and CDR2 are MNHEY and SMNVEV (reference sequence). V lost 5 bases, J lost 2 bases, and 12 bases lay in between. CDR3 DNA: TGTGCCAGCAGTCCCCTTGGCCTTAACACTGAAGCTTTCTTT. This encodes CASSPLGLNTEAFF.

There are a few counts of this clone. The chain links TRBV5-6 to TRBJ2-7; possible D gene TRBD2, 6 bases. Deletions cut 5 bases from V and 3 bases from J, with 12 bases between. CDR1 and CDR2 (germline): SGHDT, YYEEEE. The CDR3 length is 13 residues. The CDR3 coding sequence is TGTGCCAGCAGTGGGGGGAAAAACTACGAGCAGTACTTC. This gives the protein CASSGGKNYEQYF.

The V and J genes are TRBV11-2 and TRBJ2-4; possible D gene TRBD1, 6 bases. Looked up from germline, CDR1 is SGHAT and CDR2 is FQNNGV. The CDR3 has 16 amino acids. The V gene lost 3 bases and the J gene lost 6 bases, with 18 bases spanning the gap. In DNA form, the CDR3 reads TGTGCCAGCAGCTTCTCGACTGGGCAGGGGAGAAACATTCAGTACTTC. Protein sequence: CASSFSTGQGRNIQYF.

The chain joins TRBV5-1 to TRBJ2-7; D is possibly TRBD1 (6 bases). Germline V gene data show CDR1 as SGHRS and CDR2 as YFSETQ. Trimming took 1 base from V and 6 from J, leaving 26 bases between them. This CDR3 has 18 amino acids. CDR3 sequence reads: CASSLFPVRTQGSAEQYF. CDR3 bases: TGCGCCAGCAGCTTGTTTCCCGTTCGGACGCAGGGGTCTGCCGAGCAGTACTTC.

The rearrangement joins TRBV7-9 to TRBJ2-7; tentatively, D is TRBD2 (6 bases). Germline V CDR1 and CDR2: SEHNR, FQNEAQ (reference sequence). V gave up 1 base and J gave up 5 bases, with 15 bases separating them. CDR3 length: 15 amino acids. CDR3 DNA sequence: TGTGCCAGCAGCTTAGGCGGGGAAATTCGTCACGAGCAGTACTTC. The encoded protein is CASSLGGEIRHEQYF.

On this clone: Different DNA sequences within this sample yield the same CDR3. The chain couples TRBV18 to TRBJ1-1; D gene unclear. This CDR3 is 14 amino acids long. In germline, CDR1 is KGHSH, CDR2 LQKENI. V was trimmed by 5 bases and J by 5 bases, leaving 15 bases between them. The CDR3 here is CASSGEVIRTEAFF. In DNA, the CDR3 is TGTGCCAGCTCAGGGGAGGTCATTAGGACTGAAGCTTTCTTT.

The chain links TRBV7-9 to TRBJ1-3; 7 bases match TRBD1. Germline CDR1 and CDR2: SEHNR and FQNEAQ (reference sequence). The CDR3 covers 15 residues. The V segment lost 1 base and the J segment 0 bases; nucleotides outside the gene matches: 0. The CDR3 DNA reads as TGTGCCAGCAGCTTAGGGGACAGCTCTGGAAACACCATATATTTT. Translated, it gives CASSLGDSSGNTIYF.

The gene calls are TRBV25-1 and TRBJ1-1; TRBD1 matches at 12 bases. There are 16 residues in the CDR3. Germline CDR1 and CDR2: MGHDK and SYGVNS. Germline trimming cut 2 bases from V and 1 base from J; bases unmatched to any gene: 2. CDR3 in amino acids: CASSEGTGGTNTEAFF. CDR3 DNA sequence: TGTGCCAGCAGTGAAGGGACAGGGGGCACGAACACTGAAGCTTTCTTT.

This clone has only a few counts. This rearrangement joins TRBV18 to TRBJ2-7, with TRBD1 matching 11 bases. Germline CDR1 and CDR2: KGHSH and LQKENI. The CDR3 consists of 15 residues. V lost 3 bases to trimming and J lost 0 bases; unmatched junction nucleotides: 1. The CDR3 region has the DNA TGTGCCAGCTCACCGGGACAGGGGGTCTCCTACGAGCAGTACTTC. Translation gives CASSPGQGVSYEQYF. Complete variable domain (other parts from reference TRBV18 and TRBJ2-7): NAGVMQNPRHLVRRRGQEARLRCSPMKGHSHVYWYRQLPEEGLKFMVYLQKENIIDESGMPKERFSAEFPKEGPSILRIQQVVRGDSAAYFCASSPGQGVSYEQYFGPGTRLTVT.

J is TRBJ2-3 and V is TRBV11-3; D remains ambiguous. V was shortened by 5 bases and J by 5 bases, with 14 bases between the two germline ends. Germline V gene data show CDR1 as SGHNT and CDR2 as YENEEA. CDR3 size: 14 residues. The CDR3 bases are TGTGCCAGCAGCCTGTATTCCGCCGGAGATACGCAGTATTTT. Residues: CASSLYSAGDTQYF.

The rearrangement links TRBV30 to TRBJ1-1, with TRBD1 identical over 8 bases. CDR1 GTSNPN and CDR2 SVGIG come from the germline V gene (reference sequence). After removal of 2 bases from V and 5 bases from J, the junction contained 7 bases not matched to a gene. This CDR3 comprises 14 residues. CDR3 in amino acids: CAWSYQGASTEAFF. Written as DNA, the CDR3 is TGTGCCTGGAGTTATCAGGGGGCAAGTACTGAAGCTTTCTTT. The full variable domain, rest sourced from reference TRBV30 and TRBJ1-1, is SQTIHQWPATLVQPVGSPLSLECTVEGTSNPNLYWYRQAAGRGLQLLFYSVGIGQISSEVPQNLSASRPQDRQFILSSKKLLLSDSGFYLCAWSYQGASTEAFFGQGTRLTVV.

The chain carries TRBV19 and TRBJ1-2; D gene uncertain. V shed 7 bases and J shed 8 bases, with 11 bases lying between them. From germline, CDR1 is LNHDA and CDR2 SQIVND (reference sequence). The CDR3 contains 11 residues. CDR3 loop: CASIRGEGYTF. The CDR3 nucleotides read TGTGCCAGTATCCGCGGAGAGGGCTACACCTTC.